This T cell receptor (beta chain) was sequenced in a study of blood T cell repertoires in COVID-19. Overall study context: Material from acute and convalescent COVID-19 was sourced from the United States, Italy and Spain. The analysed material was cDNA or gDNA that came from T cells, B-cell-depleted T cells, or PBMCs.

V gave up 4 bases and J gave up 4 bases; unmatched junction bases: 1. Looked up from germline, CDR1 is MNHNY and CDR2 is SVGAGI (reference sequence). The CDR3 is 14 amino acids. Authors' methods: Nucleated cell counts were estimated from reference gene primer amplification. Assay: immunoSEQ multiplex PCR; the TCRdb copy retains only in-frame clones and omits some. Clone size and the V and J calls come from that table; the DNA yielded D and trimming. The sample carries 120,000 or so clones, roughly four fifths recorded once. The clonotype was recovered from a woman in her fifties or sixties with acute or convalescent COVID-19. Sequenced sample: peripheral blood. This rearrangement joins TRBV6-6 to TRBJ2-1; 10 nucleotides agree with TRBD1. CDR3 nucleotide sequence: TGTGCCAGCAGTTTGGGACAGGGGTACAATGAGCAGTTCTTC. Its protein is CASSLGQGYNEQFF.